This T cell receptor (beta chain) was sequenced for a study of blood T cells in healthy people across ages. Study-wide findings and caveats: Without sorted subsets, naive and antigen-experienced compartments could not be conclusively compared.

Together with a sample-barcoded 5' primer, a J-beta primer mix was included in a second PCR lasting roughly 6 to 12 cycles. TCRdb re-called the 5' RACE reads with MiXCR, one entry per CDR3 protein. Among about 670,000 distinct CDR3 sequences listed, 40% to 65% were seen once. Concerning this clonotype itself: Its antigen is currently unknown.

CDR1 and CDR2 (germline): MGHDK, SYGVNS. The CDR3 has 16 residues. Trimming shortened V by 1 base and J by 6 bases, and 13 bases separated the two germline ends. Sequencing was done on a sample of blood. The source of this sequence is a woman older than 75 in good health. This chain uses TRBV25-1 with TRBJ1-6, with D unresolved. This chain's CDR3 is CASSELTATLNSPLHF. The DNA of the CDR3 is TGTGCCAGCAGTGAATTGACTGCAACCCTTAATTCACCCCTCCACTTT.